Following are 4 T cell receptor beta chains from one sample sequenced in a study of blood T cell repertoires in COVID-19 (dated by TCRdb to between 2020 and 2021). The method was the immunoSEQ multiplex PCR assay. This is the immuneACCESS table as TCRdb keeps it, with only in-frame sequences that have V and J called. A part of the clones is gone; compared with another copy, unresolved V genes explain less than half, and the rest is unexplained. The sample includes fewer than 450,000 clones, with about nine tenths observed a single time. The ten largest clones add up to around 6% of the sample. Sequenced: peripheral blood. These receptors were obtained from a woman aged 45 to 65 with COVID-19, enrolled during active disease.

This sequence joins TRBV11-3 and TRBJ2-3; 12 positions agree with TRBD2. Trimming cost V 1 base and J 2 bases; bases outside gene matches: 7. The CDR3 length is 18 residues. CDR1 SGHNT and CDR2 YENEEA come from the germline V gene. CDR3 region: CASSLGGGLAGPTDTQYF. For the CDR3, the DNA is TGTGCCAGCAGCTTAGGAGGGGGACTAGCGGGCCCCACAGATACGCAGTATTTT.

V and J are TRBV30 and TRBJ1-2; possibly TRBD1 for D (5 bases). This CDR3 comprises 16 residues. Trimming cost V 1 base and J 1 base, with 16 bases left between them. CDR1 is GTSNPN, CDR2 SVGIG, per germline (reference sequence). The CDR3 DNA reads as TGTGCCTGGAGTGGTCAGGGTGGGGGAGGTAACTATGGCTACACCTTC. Translation: CAWSGQGGGGNYGYTF.

The chain combines TRBV5-4 with TRBJ1-5; 9 bases are shared with TRBD1. Germline CDR1 is SGHNT and CDR2 is YYREEE (reference sequence). V lost 7 bases to trimming and J lost 3 bases; unmatched junction nucleotides: 2. The CDR3 totals 13 residues. CDR3 bases: TGTGCCAGCGGGACAGGGCTCAATCAGCCCCAGCATTTT. Its protein product is CASGTGLNQPQHF.

The rearrangement joins TRBV7-8 to TRBJ2-3; the D is unclear. The CDR3 runs 16 residues. V lost 1 base and J 0 bases, leaving 11 bases between the germline ends. Germline V gene data show CDR1 as SGHVS and CDR2 as FQNEAQ. The CDR3 region has the DNA TGTGCCAGCAGCTTAGGGCAGACTTTGAGCACAGATACGCAGTATTTT. Protein product: CASSLGQTLSTDTQYF.